The 25 T cell receptor beta chains reported below all come from one sample, sequenced in a study of molecular identifiers for immune sequencing clone quantification. TCRdb re-derived calls from the PCR reads in MiXCR, one entry per CDR3 protein. The table lists over 85,000 distinct CDR3 sequences, 30% to 35% of them singletons. Source material: naive CD8+ T cells from blood, with Jurkat cell RNA spiked in. The subset: FACS-sorted CD8+CD4-CCR7+CD45RA+ naive T cells. The receptors originated from a human donor in good health. Some libraries in this study had Jurkat cell RNA spiked in.

This clonotype turned up a few times. J is TRBJ2-2 and V is TRBV27; D is uncertain. Germline CDR1 MNHEY, CDR2 SMNVEV (reference sequence). CDR3 length: 12 amino acids. Trimming took off 4 bases at V and 6 bases at J, with 6 bases between the two ends. The CDR3 DNA reads as TGTGCCAGCAGTTCTGGGTCCGGGGAGCTGTTTTTT. It codes for CASSSGSGELFF.

This clonotype was observed a handful of times. The chain has TRBV19 and TRBJ2-5; either TRBD1 or TRBD2 may fit D (5 bases each). There are 15 residues in the CDR3. Germline CDR1 and CDR2: LNHDA and SQIVND (reference sequence). V was clipped by 4 bases and J by 0 bases, with 12 bases between them. The CDR3 nucleotides are TGTGCCAGTAGTAGCCCTGGGACGTACCAAGAGACCCAGTACTTC. Amino acid sequence: CASSSPGTYQETQYF.

The genes are TRBV5-4 and TRBJ2-7; 7 bases line up with TRBD1. J was trimmed by 0 bases and V by 0 bases; bases with no gene match: 3. Per the germline V gene, CDR1 is SGHNT and CDR2 is YYREEE (reference sequence). The CDR3 is 15 amino acids. This chain's CDR3 is CASSLGDSYSYEQYF. CDR3 bases: TGTGCCAGCAGCTTGGGGGACAGCTACTCCTACGAGCAGTACTTC.

The chain links TRBV2 to TRBJ2-2; D uncertain. In germline, CDR1 is SNHLY, CDR2 FYNNEI. V lost 3 bases to trimming and J lost 5 bases, with 7 bases between them. There are 13 residues in the CDR3. This CDR3 is CASSEELTGELFF. The CDR3 DNA follows: TGTGCCAGCAGTGAGGAGCTTACCGGGGAGCTGTTTTTT.

This rearrangement joins TRBV11-2 to TRBJ2-7; weak D call: TRBD1 (5 bases). This CDR3 has 14 amino acids. Germline V gene data show CDR1 as SGHAT and CDR2 as FQNNGV. Trimming took off 3 bases at V and 4 bases at J, with 13 bases between the two ends. CDR3: CASSFQDSPYEQYF. The CDR3 region has the DNA TGTGCCAGCAGCTTTCAAGACAGCCCTTACGAGCAGTACTTC.

This clonotype was detected only once. Since no conserved phenylalanine or tryptophan closes the CDR3, a read error is the likely cause. The chain is built from TRBV2 and TRBJ1-5; TRBD1 aligns across 10 bases. In germline, CDR1 is SNHLY, CDR2 FYNNEI. Losses at the gene ends were 6 bases for V and 6 bases for J; bases not matched to a gene: 8. The CDR3 covers 15 residues. The CDR3 sequence: CASRTGTGAIQPQHI. For the CDR3, the DNA is TGTGCCAGCAGAACCGGGACAGGGGCCATTCAGCCCCAGCATATT.

The V gene is TRBV10-3, the J gene TRBJ2-7; D uncertain. Trimming removed 2 bases from V and 9 bases from J, with 8 bases in between. CDR1 is ENHRY, CDR2 SYGVKD, per germline. The CDR3 contains 11 residues. The CDR3 loop is CAISEDGRQYF. CDR3 bases: TGTGCCATCAGTGAGGACGGAAGGCAGTACTTC.

About this clonotype itself: It is likely a read error, because the conserved phenylalanine at the end of the CDR3 is missing. No DNA is shown, since the ends of the CDR3 on it are uncertain; the CDR3 is the one TCRdb lists. The V and J genes are TRBV7-2 and TRBJ1-4; the table's D call of TRBD1 was not tested on the DNA. Germline CDR1 and CDR2: SGHTA and FQGNSA. A total of 12 residues make up the CDR3, ends included. The CDR3 protein is CASSVGQGPLFI.

The chain is built from TRBV7-2 and TRBJ2-1; D remains unclear. The CDR3 covers 13 residues. Germline V gene sequence: CDR1 SGHTA, CDR2 FQGNSA. Trimming shortened V by 4 bases and J by 6 bases, and 10 bases separated the two germline ends. The CDR3 sequence is CASSSLPLNEQFF. CDR3 bases: TGTGCCAGCAGCTCCCTACCTCTCAATGAGCAGTTCTTC.

This clonotype was counted ten times or more. The chain's CDR3 is CASSNGPPNAQYF. The DNA of the CDR3 is TGTGCCAGCAGTAACGGGCCTCCAAATGCCCAGTACTTC. The gene calls are TRBV28 and TRBJ2-5; no firm D call. The CDR3 runs 13 residues. Germline CDR1 and CDR2: MDHEN and SYDVKM. Trimming took off 5 bases at V and 9 bases at J, with 16 bases between the two ends.

A note on this clonotype: In this CDR3 the conserved last residue, phenylalanine or tryptophan, is missing, so a read error is likely. In nucleotides, the CDR3 is TGCGCCAGCAGCTCCCTGGACAGGACCTCGGAGACCCAGTACGTC. Translated: CASSSLDRTSETQYV. This sequence joins TRBV5-1 and TRBJ2-5; TRBD1 agrees at 7 bases. The V segment lost 3 bases and the J segment 5 bases; nucleotides outside the gene matches: 10. The CDR3 is 15 amino acids. Germline CDR1 reads SGHRS; CDR2 reads YFSETQ.

With respect to this clonotype: This may stem from a read error, because a much larger clone lies one nucleotide away. The chain combines TRBV27 with TRBJ2-1; D is undetermined. V lost 10 bases to trimming and J lost 8 bases, with 12 bases between them. Germline assignment: CDR1 MNHEY and CDR2 SMNVEV (reference sequence). The CDR3 has 11 amino acids. DNA for the CDR3: TGTGCCACAGCTGGCACCGATGAGCAGTTCTTC. It specifies CATAGTDEQFF.

This clonotype was observed at least ten times. This chain links TRBV21-1 with TRBJ2-7. TRBV21-1 is a documented pseudogene. The CDR3 runs 11 residues. The CDR3 protein is CASTHEYEQYF. In DNA form, the CDR3 reads TGTGCCAGCACCCACGAGTACGAGCAGTACTTC.

V gene TRBV7-2 combines with J gene TRBJ2-3, with D unclear. The CDR3 loop spans 15 amino acids. V was clipped by 1 base and J by 2 bases, with 10 bases between them. Germline V lookup: CDR1 SGHTA, CDR2 FQGNSA. DNA of the CDR3: TGTGCCAGCAGCTTAGTCGTCAGCGCCACAGATACGCAGTATTTT. As protein: CASSLVVSATDTQYF.

This chain links TRBV12-5 with TRBJ2-1; 10 nucleotides align to TRBD1. V lost 6 bases and J lost 10; bases outside the gene matches: 12. The CDR3 contains 15 residues. Germline loops: CDR1 LGHNT, CDR2 FRNRAP. CDR3 loop: CASGLPGTGVGEQFF. CDR3 nucleotides: TGTGCTAGTGGCTTGCCCGGGACAGGGGTTGGCGAGCAGTTCTTC. Variable domain in full (rest from reference TRBV12-5 and TRBJ2-1): DARVTQTPRHKVTEMGQEVTMRCQPILGHNTVFWYRQTMMQGLELLAYFRNRAPLDDSGMPKDRFSAEMPDATLATLKIQPSEPRDSAVYFCASGLPGTGVGEQFFGPGTRLTVL.

With respect to this clonotype: A junction end diverges from the germline sequence, so it may reflect a read error. This chain links TRBV7-9 with TRBJ1-1, with TRBD1 identical over 7 bases. This CDR3 spans 15 amino acids. CDR1 and CDR2 from the germline V gene are SEHNR and FQNEAQ (reference sequence). CDR3 loop: CASSPRTGRNTQAFF. The CDR3 nucleotides read TGTGCCAGCAGCCCGCGGACAGGCCGGAACACTCAAGCTTTCTTT.

V usage is TRBV5-6 and J usage is TRBJ2-3, with 8 bases aligning to TRBD2. V was pared by 5 bases and J by 5 bases, with 7 bases of the junction left unmatched. Germline loops: CDR1 SGHDT, CDR2 YYEEEE. This CDR3 has 14 amino acids. CDR3 region: CASRWGTRRDTQYF. CDR3 bases: TGTGCCAGCAGGTGGGGGACTAGGCGAGATACGCAGTATTTT.

This clonotype was counted between two and nine times. J is TRBJ2-3 and V is TRBV13, with 10 nucleotides matching TRBD2. The CDR3 spans 17 residues. Germline V gene sequence: CDR1 PRHDT, CDR2 FYEKMQ (reference sequence). The V segment lost 4 bases and the J segment 0 bases; nucleotides outside the gene matches: 7. The CDR3 nucleotides are TGTGCCAGCAGCTCAGACCCGGGACTAGCGAGCACAGATACGCAGTATTTT. It yields the protein CASSSDPGLASTDTQYF.

V usage is TRBV15 and J usage is TRBJ2-1; maybe TRBD2 (5 bases). There are 18 residues in the CDR3. Trimming took off 2 bases at V and 10 bases at J, with 27 bases between the two ends. Germline loops: CDR1 LNHNV, CDR2 YYDKDF (reference sequence). The CDR3 reads CATSRSRTDSFVLGEQFF. CDR3 DNA: TGTGCCACCAGCAGATCTCGAACGGACTCCTTCGTTTTAGGAGAGCAGTTCTTC. Full variable domain (outside the CDR3, taken from reference TRBV15 and TRBJ2-1): DAMVIQNPRYQVTQFGKPVTLSCSQTLNHNVMYWYQQKSSQAPKLLFHYYDKDFNNEADTPDNFQSRRPNTSFCFLDIRSPGLGDTAMYLCATSRSRTDSFVLGEQFFGPGTRLTVL.

This clonotype qualifies as medium-sized. This chain connects TRBV7-4 to TRBJ2-7; D may correspond to TRBD1 or TRBD2 (5 bases each). This CDR3 contains 14 residues. Germline CDR1 is SGHVT and CDR2 is SQSDAQ. V was pared by 2 bases and J by 5 bases, with 13 bases between. This CDR3 is CASSLQPGTHEQYF. As DNA, the CDR3 is TGTGCCAGCAGCTTACAACCCGGGACCCACGAGCAGTACTTC. The full variable domain, completed using reference TRBV7-4 and TRBJ2-7, is GAGVSQSPRYKVAKRGRDVALRCDSISGHVTLYWYRQTLGQGSEVLTYSQSDAQRDKSGRPSGRFSAERPERSVSTLKIQRTEQGDSAVYLCASSLQPGTHEQYFGPGTRLTVT.

This clonotype was seen a few times. The chain is built from TRBV5-6 and TRBJ2-5; TRBD1 matches 9 bases. V was pared by 3 bases and J by 5 bases, with 5 bases of the junction left unmatched. Germline-derived CDR1 and CDR2 are SGHDT and YYEEEE. The CDR3 is 14 amino acids. The CDR3 region has the DNA TGTGCCAGCAGCTGGGACAGGGTGACGGAGACCCAGTACTTC. Its translation is CASSWDRVTETQYF. The variable domain in full, completed from reference TRBV5-6 and TRBJ2-5, reads DAGVTQSPTHLIKTRGQQVTLRCSPKSGHDTVSWYQQALGQGPQFIFQYYEEEERQRGNFPDRFSGHQFPNYSSELNVNALLLGDSALYLCASSWDRVTETQYFGPGTRLLVL.

Notes on this clonotype: This may come from a read error, since a much larger clone is one base off. The V call is TRBV29-1, the J call TRBJ2-2, with D possibly being TRBD2 (5 bases). V dropped 6 bases and J dropped 3 bases, with 11 bases sitting between them. This CDR3 spans 13 amino acids. In germline, CDR1 is SQVTM, CDR2 ANQGSEA. The chain's CDR3 is CSVSVRDTGELFF. DNA for the CDR3: TGCAGCGTGAGCGTGAGGGACACCGGGGAGCTGTTTTTT.

This clonotype has a handful of counts. The V call is TRBV7-9, the J call TRBJ1-1, with a tentative D call TRBD1 (5 bases). The V end was cut by 5 bases, the J end by 0 bases, with 16 bases between. The CDR3 totals 16 residues. Germline V gene lookup returns CDR1 SEHNR and CDR2 FQNEAQ (reference sequence). DNA of the CDR3: TGTGCCAGCAGCCGTGGGACTGCCTTCATGAACACTGAAGCTTTCTTT. It translates to CASSRGTAFMNTEAFF.

The chain carries TRBV4-2 and TRBJ2-7, with D unclear. Trimming left V 3 bases short and J 3 bases short, with 9 bases between. The germline V gene encodes CDR1 LGHNA and CDR2 YNFKEQ. This CDR3 region has 13 residues. In nucleotides, the CDR3 is TGTGCCAGCAGCCACCGACTGGACTACGAGCAGTACTTC. Amino acid sequence: CASSHRLDYEQYF.

In regard to this clonotype: A much larger clone lies a single base off, so this may be a read error. V and J are TRBV5-1 and TRBJ2-7; possibly TRBD1 for D (6 bases). Germline V gene lookup returns CDR1 SGHRS and CDR2 YFSETQ. The CDR3 length is 14 residues. The CDR3 region is CVSSSFPGAYEQYF. CDR3 DNA sequence: TGCGTCAGCAGCTCGTTCCCAGGGGCCTACGAGCAGTACTTC.